A selection of T cell receptor beta chains follows, all from one sample in a study of T cell changes during pregnancy in multiple sclerosis. The assay was immunoSEQ multiplex PCR, and TCRdb's table has in-frame clones only and misses some. Among around 80,000 clones, 92% were seen once, and the ten largest hold 2.6%. The source material was peripheral blood, sampled before pregnancy. These receptors were obtained from a female donor with multiple sclerosis, enrolled in a pregnancy study. The CDR3 runs from the conserved cysteine through the conserved F or W. Each record gives: V gene, CDR3 protein.

V gene: TRBV28; CDR3 protein: CASSFFGGREVTDTQYF
V gene: TRBV6-1; CDR3 protein: CASSERTGHNQPQHF
V gene: TRBV5-1; CDR3 protein: CASSTGPSATYEQYF
V gene: TRBV13; CDR3 protein: CASSSTGQGTYEQYF
V gene: TRBV29-1; CDR3 protein: CSVRQGVATNEKLFF
V gene: TRBV19; CDR3 protein: CASSRLAGGSEQYF
V gene: TRBV7-6; CDR3 protein: CASSRTGTSGTGELFF
V gene: TRBV19; CDR3 protein: CASTWGLAYGYTF
V gene: TRBV20-1; CDR3 protein: CSAGGTGQFF
V gene: TRBV25-1; CDR3 protein: CASSELWAETQYF
V gene: TRBV6-5; CDR3 protein: CASTPDRHYGYTF
V gene: TRBV5-6; CDR3 protein: CASSGAGGFTHTQYF
V gene: TRBV4-3; CDR3 protein: CASSQEMNSNYEQYF
V gene: TRBV10-3; CDR3 protein: CAIRPGGRDEQFF
V gene: TRBV19; CDR3 protein: CASSISVVEPQHF
V gene: TRBV2; CDR3 protein: CASSPLLYEQYF
V gene: TRBV5-8; CDR3 protein: CASSPGLAGGPVRETQYF
V gene: TRBV6-6; CDR3 protein: CATRRRDRGDTQYF
V gene: TRBV6-4; CDR3 protein: CASSASGTDTQYF
V gene: TRBV1; CDR3 protein: CTSSQDPTEPYGYTF
V gene: TRBV7-2; CDR3 protein: CASSRPGGNTEAFF
V gene: TRBV6-5; CDR3 protein: CASSEVSGANVLTF
V gene: TRBV19; CDR3 protein: CASSNGGHSTDTQYF
V gene: TRBV19; CDR3 protein: CASSIVGAGLQFF
V gene: TRBV6-5; CDR3 protein: CASSEAVAYEQYF
V gene: TRBV20-1; CDR3 protein: CTGKSVDEQFF
V gene: TRBV9; CDR3 protein: CASSVGLASTDTQYF
V gene: TRBV7-2; CDR3 protein: CASSPSTVAVSYEQYF
V gene: TRBV5-4; CDR3 protein: CASRKGQGEWETQYF
V gene: TRBV27; CDR3 protein: CASRAGRGGQPQHF
V gene: TRBV6-1; CDR3 protein: CASSDSGGGTDSGANVLTF
V gene: TRBV4-1; CDR3 protein: CASSVRGGGGYEQYF
V gene: TRBV9; CDR3 protein: CASSVAGAADTQYF
V gene: TRBV19; CDR3 protein: CASRTSGRAFEQFF
V gene: TRBV5-1; CDR3 protein: CASSRRVRDVNEQFF
V gene: TRBV7-2; CDR3 protein: CASSLAWSTGELFF
V gene: TRBV18; CDR3 protein: CASSPGGSGRSGETQYF
V gene: TRBV28; CDR3 protein: CASSFLSEQYF
V gene: TRBV9; CDR3 protein: CASSLLAGGDEQFF
V gene: TRBV6-5; CDR3 protein: CASSSLAMGTDTQYF